This T cell receptor (beta chain) was found in a study of shared clonotypes between healthy human individuals. General study results and limits: Non-shared clonotypes showed lower generation probabilities than clonotypes common to all four donors. Expectations were that clonotype sharing among donors would be affected by sequencing depth.

Generated by immunoSEQ multiplex PCR, the TCRdb table keeps only in-frame clones and is missing some. The profile covers roughly 2.2 million clones, with 92% appearing a single time and about 0.36% taken by the ten largest. The V gene's germline CDR1 is SNHLY and CDR2 FYNNEI. V was pared by 8 bases and J by 0 bases, with 11 bases between. This CDR3 contains 14 residues. Details on this clone: Its antigen remains unknown.

The receptor was derived from a man aged 18 to 30 in good health. Some clones in this sample may be carry-over from other donors' samples. This chain connects TRBV2 to TRBJ1-5; no definite D call. Sequenced input: naive CD4+ T cells from PBMCs. Subset in this sample: CD45RA+ positively selected. CDR3 residues: CASAQLNSNQPQHF. CDR3 sequence (DNA): TGTGCCAGCGCCCAGCTTAATAGCAATCAGCCCCAGCATTTT.